A selection of T cell receptor beta chains follows, all from one sample in a study of OX40 agonist ivuxolimab in advanced cancers. Only in-frame clones appear in the TCRdb table, and some are missing; sequencing was by immunoSEQ multiplex PCR. The sample includes approximately 90,000 clones, around 85% of them seen just once. The source was CD4+ or CD8+ T cells sorted from blood, collected in a trial of the OX40 agonist ivuxolimab. All receptors derive from an adult with an advanced solid tumor such as melanoma, head and neck, liver or kidney cancer. The CDR3 runs from the conserved cysteine through the conserved F or W. The order of the fields is J gene, D gene, clone size, V gene, CDR3 protein, CDR3 DNA. D genes are given only for firm matches. Rows may omit the clone size; those that give it use once, few, many or a size class.

j_call: TRBJ1-1; d_call: -; clone_size: -; v_call: TRBV15; cdr3_aa: CATSREGVGVTEAFF; cdr3_nt: TGTGCCACCAGCCGAGAGGGAGTTGGCGTCACTGAAGCTTTCTTT
j_call: TRBJ1-1; d_call: -; clone_size: few; v_call: TRBV15; cdr3_aa: CATSRKGFNTEAFF; cdr3_nt: TGTGCCACCAGCAGAAAAGGGTTCAACACTGAAGCTTTCTTT
j_call: TRBJ1-2; d_call: -; clone_size: medium-sized; v_call: TRBV14; cdr3_aa: CASSQGRHGYTF; cdr3_nt: TGTGCCAGCAGCCAGGGAAGACATGGCTACACCTTC
j_call: TRBJ1-2; d_call: -; clone_size: -; v_call: TRBV19; cdr3_aa: CASSIPPRQSNYGYTF; cdr3_nt: TGTGCCAGTAGTATACCTCCGAGACAGAGTAACTATGGCTACACCTTC
j_call: TRBJ2-7; d_call: -; clone_size: -; v_call: TRBV9; cdr3_aa: CARIPAPDEQYF; cdr3_nt: TGTGCCCGAATCCCGGCACCCGACGAGCAGTACTTC
j_call: TRBJ2-1; d_call: -; clone_size: -; v_call: TRBV28; cdr3_aa: CASSFVGPRNEQFF; cdr3_nt: TGTGCCAGCAGTTTCGTGGGACCAAGGAATGAGCAGTTCTTC
j_call: TRBJ2-7; d_call: -; clone_size: -; v_call: TRBV7-9; cdr3_aa: CASSLDGGGSYEQYF; cdr3_nt: TGTGCCAGCAGCTTAGATGGAGGTGGCTCCTACGAGCAGTACTTC
j_call: TRBJ2-7; d_call: TRBD1; clone_size: -; v_call: TRBV11-2; cdr3_aa: CASSLEGSGGRYEQYF; cdr3_nt: TGTGCCAGCAGCTTAGAAGGGTCAGGGGGTAGGTACGAGCAGTACTTC
j_call: TRBJ1-6; d_call: TRBD1; clone_size: once; v_call: TRBV28; cdr3_aa: CASSFGDSDFYNSPLHF; cdr3_nt: TGTGCCAGCAGTTTCGGGGACAGCGATTTCTATAATTCACCCCTCCACTTT
j_call: TRBJ1-1; d_call: -; clone_size: -; v_call: TRBV5-1; cdr3_aa: CASSLAPGGGSTEAFF; cdr3_nt: TGCGCCAGCAGCTTGGCCCCGGGGGGGGGTAGTACTGAAGCTTTCTTT
j_call: TRBJ1-1; d_call: -; clone_size: -; v_call: TRBV30; cdr3_aa: CAWSGVRFDTEAFF; cdr3_nt: TGTGCCTGGAGTGGGGTACGGTTTGACACTGAAGCTTTCTTT
j_call: TRBJ1-2; d_call: TRBD1; clone_size: -; v_call: TRBV28; cdr3_aa: CASTGDRVGYTF; cdr3_nt: TGTGCCAGCACCGGCGACAGGGTCGGCTACACCTTC
j_call: TRBJ2-7; d_call: -; clone_size: once; v_call: TRBV11-3; cdr3_aa: CASSLGDISYEQYF; cdr3_nt: TGTGCCAGCAGCTTAGGAGACATTTCCTACGAGCAGTACTTC
j_call: TRBJ2-7; d_call: -; clone_size: -; v_call: TRBV30; cdr3_aa: CAPGSVRAAQAEQYF; cdr3_nt: TGTGCCCCTGGTAGCGTTCGGGCCGCTCAGGCCGAGCAGTACTTC
j_call: TRBJ2-7; d_call: -; clone_size: -; v_call: TRBV6-6; cdr3_aa: CASSYSGRNSYEQYF; cdr3_nt: TGTGCCAGCAGTTACTCAGGACGGAACTCCTACGAGCAGTACTTC
j_call: TRBJ2-5; d_call: -; clone_size: -; v_call: TRBV5-1; cdr3_aa: CASSLGQLQETQYF; cdr3_nt: TGCGCCAGCAGCCTAGGACAGCTCCAAGAGACCCAGTACTTC
j_call: TRBJ2-7; d_call: -; clone_size: once; v_call: TRBV28; cdr3_aa: CASSPEVYEQYF; cdr3_nt: TGTGCCAGCAGCCCGGAGGTTTACGAGCAGTACTTC
j_call: TRBJ2-5; d_call: -; clone_size: -; v_call: TRBV19; cdr3_aa: CATQIRETQYF; cdr3_nt: TGTGCCACCCAGATAAGAGAGACCCAGTACTTC
j_call: TRBJ2-7; d_call: -; clone_size: -; v_call: TRBV19; cdr3_aa: CASSIRDNYEQYF; cdr3_nt: TGTGCCAGTAGTATACGGGACAACTACGAGCAGTACTTC
j_call: TRBJ1-5; d_call: TRBD1; clone_size: -; v_call: TRBV5-8; cdr3_aa: CASSIRTGYSNQPQHF; cdr3_nt: TGTGCCAGCAGCATACGGACAGGATATAGCAATCAGCCCCAGCATTTT
j_call: TRBJ1-1; d_call: -; clone_size: -; v_call: TRBV19; cdr3_aa: CASGLGRTEAFF; cdr3_nt: TGTGCCAGCGGTTTAGGGAGAACTGAAGCTTTCTTT
j_call: TRBJ1-6; d_call: -; clone_size: -; v_call: TRBV19; cdr3_aa: CASSIQIWEGSPLHF; cdr3_nt: TGTGCCAGTAGTATACAGATTTGGGAAGGGTCACCCCTCCACTTT
j_call: TRBJ1-4; d_call: -; clone_size: -; v_call: TRBV7-9; cdr3_aa: CASSLGNIVPGEKLFF; cdr3_nt: TGTGCCAGCAGCTTAGGAAACATCGTGCCAGGAGAAAAACTGTTTTTT
j_call: TRBJ2-2; d_call: -; clone_size: -; v_call: TRBV28; cdr3_aa: CASSLAGLGELFF; cdr3_nt: TGTGCCAGCAGTTTGGCAGGATTGGGGGAGCTGTTTTTT
j_call: TRBJ1-5; d_call: -; clone_size: -; v_call: TRBV18; cdr3_aa: CASSNRNNQPQHF; cdr3_nt: TGTGCCAGCTCAAACAGGAATAATCAGCCCCAGCATTTT
j_call: TRBJ2-1; d_call: TRBD2; clone_size: -; v_call: TRBV5-6; cdr3_aa: CASSLLSSGGLLQFF; cdr3_nt: TGTGCCAGCAGCTTGTTGTCTAGCGGGGGCCTCCTGCAGTTCTTC
j_call: TRBJ2-3; d_call: -; clone_size: -; v_call: TRBV18; cdr3_aa: CASSPSGGDTQYF; cdr3_nt: TGTGCCAGCTCACCATCAGGTGGGGATACGCAGTATTTT
j_call: TRBJ2-6; d_call: -; clone_size: -; v_call: TRBV18; cdr3_aa: CASSLGGPRVGANVLTF; cdr3_nt: TGTGCCAGCTCGCTAGGGGGACCCCGGGTTGGGGCCAACGTCCTGACTTTC
j_call: TRBJ2-1; d_call: -; clone_size: -; v_call: TRBV28; cdr3_aa: CASKGREVRNEQFF; cdr3_nt: TGTGCCAGCAAGGGCAGGGAGGTTCGGAATGAGCAGTTCTTC
j_call: TRBJ1-2; d_call: -; clone_size: -; v_call: TRBV5-4; cdr3_aa: CASSLDGNYGYTF; cdr3_nt: TGTGCCAGCAGCTTGGACGGAAACTATGGCTACACCTTC
j_call: TRBJ1-2; d_call: TRBD1; clone_size: -; v_call: TRBV7-2; cdr3_aa: CASSLGGTGVRYGYTF; cdr3_nt: TGTGCCAGCAGCTTAGGGGGCACAGGGGTGCGGTATGGCTACACCTTC
j_call: TRBJ2-7; d_call: -; clone_size: -; v_call: TRBV5-1; cdr3_aa: CASSLPGGSYEQYF; cdr3_nt: TGCGCCAGCAGCCTCCCAGGTGGCTCCTACGAGCAGTACTTC
j_call: TRBJ2-5; d_call: TRBD2; clone_size: -; v_call: TRBV7-9; cdr3_aa: CASRKTSPETQYF; cdr3_nt: TGTGCCAGCAGAAAGACTAGCCCAGAGACCCAGTACTTC
j_call: TRBJ1-4; d_call: TRBD1; clone_size: few; v_call: TRBV28; cdr3_aa: CASGGPGGQGGKLFF; cdr3_nt: TGTGCCAGCGGGGGTCCAGGGGGCCAGGGAGGAAAACTGTTTTTT
j_call: TRBJ2-5; d_call: TRBD2; clone_size: -; v_call: TRBV7-9; cdr3_aa: CATRGLDETQYF; cdr3_nt: TGTGCCACCCGGGGACTAGATGAGACCCAGTACTTC
j_call: TRBJ2-3; d_call: TRBD2; clone_size: few; v_call: TRBV6-5; cdr3_aa: CASSYIAGGPDTQYF; cdr3_nt: TGTGCCAGCAGTTACATAGCGGGAGGCCCAGATACGCAGTATTTT
j_call: TRBJ2-3; d_call: TRBD2; clone_size: -; v_call: TRBV6-1; cdr3_aa: CASSEALAGGTDTQYF; cdr3_nt: TGTGCCAGCAGTGAAGCACTAGCGGGGGGAACAGATACGCAGTATTTT
j_call: TRBJ1-2; d_call: TRBD1; clone_size: -; v_call: TRBV7-3; cdr3_aa: CASSSTGTGNGYTF; cdr3_nt: TGTGCCAGCAGCTCCACCGGGACAGGGAATGGCTACACCTTC
j_call: TRBJ1-1; d_call: -; clone_size: few; v_call: TRBV27; cdr3_aa: CASSPWTVNTEAFF; cdr3_nt: TGTGCCAGCAGTCCTTGGACGGTGAACACTGAAGCTTTCTTT
j_call: TRBJ2-3; d_call: TRBD2; clone_size: -; v_call: TRBV18; cdr3_aa: CASSPAASGGYARSDTQYF; cdr3_nt: TGTGCCAGCTCACCGGCTGCTAGCGGGGGCTACGCACGATCAGATACGCAGTATTTT
j_call: TRBJ2-1; d_call: -; clone_size: -; v_call: TRBV27; cdr3_aa: CASQTPGIVNEQFF; cdr3_nt: TGTGCCAGCCAGACGCCGGGGATCGTCAATGAGCAGTTCTTC
j_call: TRBJ1-4; d_call: TRBD1; clone_size: -; v_call: TRBV25-1; cdr3_aa: CATKGDRSTNEKLFF; cdr3_nt: TGTGCCACCAAGGGGGACAGATCAACAAATGAAAAACTGTTTTTT
j_call: TRBJ2-2; d_call: -; clone_size: -; v_call: TRBV6-5; cdr3_aa: CASSSTGTPDGELFF; cdr3_nt: TGTGCCAGCAGTTCAACCGGGACCCCCGACGGGGAGCTGTTTTTT
j_call: TRBJ1-6; d_call: TRBD1; clone_size: -; v_call: TRBV5-4; cdr3_aa: CASSPGGMTGQGTSPLHF; cdr3_nt: TGTGCCAGCAGCCCCGGAGGGATGACAGGACAGGGGACTTCACCCCTCCACTTT
j_call: TRBJ1-5; d_call: -; clone_size: few; v_call: TRBV6-6; cdr3_aa: CASSSYGSNQPQHF; cdr3_nt: TGTGCCAGCAGCTCCTACGGGAGCAATCAGCCCCAGCATTTT
j_call: TRBJ1-2; d_call: TRBD1; clone_size: once; v_call: TRBV6-6; cdr3_aa: CASGTGPYGYTF; cdr3_nt: TGTGCCAGCGGGACAGGGCCATATGGCTACACCTTC
j_call: TRBJ2-2; d_call: -; clone_size: -; v_call: TRBV7-2; cdr3_aa: CASSLTTRELFF; cdr3_nt: TGTGCCAGCAGCTTAACGACACGGGAGCTGTTTTTT
j_call: TRBJ2-5; d_call: -; clone_size: -; v_call: TRBV4-2; cdr3_aa: CASSQGGQETQYF; cdr3_nt: TGTGCCAGCAGCCAAGGGGGGCAAGAGACCCAGTACTTC
j_call: TRBJ2-7; d_call: -; clone_size: once; v_call: TRBV30; cdr3_aa: CAWSLIGSGTYEQYF; cdr3_nt: TGTGCCTGGAGCCTTATAGGTAGCGGAACCTACGAGCAGTACTTC
j_call: TRBJ1-5; d_call: TRBD1; clone_size: -; v_call: TRBV28; cdr3_aa: CASSLPRGRGGSNQPQHF; cdr3_nt: TGTGCCAGCAGTTTACCCAGGGGGCGAGGGGGGAGCAATCAGCCCCAGCATTTT